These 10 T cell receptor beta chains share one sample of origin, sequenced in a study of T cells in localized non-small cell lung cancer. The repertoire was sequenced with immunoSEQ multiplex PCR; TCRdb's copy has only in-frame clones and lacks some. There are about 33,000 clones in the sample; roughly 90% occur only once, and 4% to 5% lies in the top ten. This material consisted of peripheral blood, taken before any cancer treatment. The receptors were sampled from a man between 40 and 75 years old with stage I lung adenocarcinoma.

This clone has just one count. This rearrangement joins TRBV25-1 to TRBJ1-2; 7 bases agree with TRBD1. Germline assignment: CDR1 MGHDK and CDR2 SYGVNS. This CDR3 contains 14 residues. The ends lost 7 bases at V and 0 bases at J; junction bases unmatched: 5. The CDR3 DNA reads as TGTGCCAGCAACCCCGGGACAGCTAACTATGGCTACACCTTC. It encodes CASNPGTANYGYTF.

In DNA form, the CDR3 reads TGTGCCAGCAGCCAAGAGGGCCGCGGAGAGACCCAGTACTTC. It yields the protein CASSQEGRGETQYF. The rearrangement uses TRBV4-2 and TRBJ2-5; D gene uncertain. The CDR3 sequence is 14 residues long. The germline CDR1 and CDR2 sequences are LGHNA and YNFKEQ. V dropped 0 bases and J dropped 4 bases, with 9 bases sitting between them.

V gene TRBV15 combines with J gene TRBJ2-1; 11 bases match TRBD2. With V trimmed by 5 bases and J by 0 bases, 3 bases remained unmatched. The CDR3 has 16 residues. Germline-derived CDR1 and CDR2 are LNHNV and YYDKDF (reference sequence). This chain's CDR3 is CATSRTSGSSYNEQFF. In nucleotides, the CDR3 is TGTGCCACCAGCCGTACTAGCGGGAGCTCCTACAATGAGCAGTTCTTC.

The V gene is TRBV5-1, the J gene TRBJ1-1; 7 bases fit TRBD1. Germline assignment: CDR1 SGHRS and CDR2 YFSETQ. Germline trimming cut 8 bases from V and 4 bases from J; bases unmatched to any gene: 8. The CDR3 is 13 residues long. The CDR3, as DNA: TGCGCCAGTTGGGACAGCGGATCCACTGAAGCTTTCTTT. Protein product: CASWDSGSTEAFF.

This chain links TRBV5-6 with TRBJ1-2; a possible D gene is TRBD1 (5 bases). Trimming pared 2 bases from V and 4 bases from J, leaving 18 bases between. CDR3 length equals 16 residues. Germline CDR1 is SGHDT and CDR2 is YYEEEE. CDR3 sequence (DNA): TGTGCCAGCAGCTTCGGAGGACAAGGGAGTGGCTATGGCTACACCTTC. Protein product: CASSFGGQGSGYGYTF.

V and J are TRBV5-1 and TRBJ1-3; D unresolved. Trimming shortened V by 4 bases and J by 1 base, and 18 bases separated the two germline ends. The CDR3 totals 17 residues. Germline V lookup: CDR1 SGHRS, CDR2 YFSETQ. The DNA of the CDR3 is TGCGCCAGCAGCCCACTTGGACCGTCTGGGTCTGGAAACACCATATATTTT. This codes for CASSPLGPSGSGNTIYF.

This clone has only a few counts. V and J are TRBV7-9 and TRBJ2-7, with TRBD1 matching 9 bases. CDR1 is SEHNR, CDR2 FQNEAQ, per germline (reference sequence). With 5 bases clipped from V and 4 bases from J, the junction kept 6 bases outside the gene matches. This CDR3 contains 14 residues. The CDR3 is CASSTGTGTYEQYF. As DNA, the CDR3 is TGTGCCAGCAGCACCGGGACAGGGACATACGAGCAGTACTTC.

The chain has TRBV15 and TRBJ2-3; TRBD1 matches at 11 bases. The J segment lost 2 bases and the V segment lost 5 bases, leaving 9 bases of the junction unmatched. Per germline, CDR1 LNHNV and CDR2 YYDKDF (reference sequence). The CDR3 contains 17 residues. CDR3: CATSVGGTGGLTDTQYF. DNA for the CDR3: TGTGCCACCAGCGTAGGAGGGACAGGGGGACTCACAGATACGCAGTATTTT.

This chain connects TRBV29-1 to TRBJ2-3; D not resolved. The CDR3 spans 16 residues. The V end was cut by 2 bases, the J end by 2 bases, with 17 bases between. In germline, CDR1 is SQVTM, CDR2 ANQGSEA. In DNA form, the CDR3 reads TGCAGCGTTGAACTCCGTCCCCACGGGTCCACAGATACGCAGTATTTT. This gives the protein CSVELRPHGSTDTQYF.

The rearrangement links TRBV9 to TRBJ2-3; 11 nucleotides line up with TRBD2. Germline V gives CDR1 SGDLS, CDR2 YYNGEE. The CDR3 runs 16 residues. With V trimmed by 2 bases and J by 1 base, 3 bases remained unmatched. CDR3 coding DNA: TGTGCCAGCAGCGTGGGGACTAGCGGCGGCACAGATACGCAGTATTTT. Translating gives CASSVGTSGGTDTQYF. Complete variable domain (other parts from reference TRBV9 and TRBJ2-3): DSGVTQTPKHLITATGQRVTLRCSPRSGDLSVYWYQQSLDQGLQFLIQYYNGEERAKGNILERFSAQQFPDLHSELNLSSLELGDSALYFCASSVGTSGGTDTQYFGPGTRLTVL.